This T cell receptor beta chain was observed in a study of OX40 agonist ivuxolimab in advanced cancers. Assay used: immunoSEQ multiplex PCR; TCRdb lists only in-frame clones, some missing. The table includes 87,000 or so clones, about 83% detected once. This clone came up once. What it recognizes is unknown. Notes on the study in general: Expansion of clones was among the lowest in partial responders at 0.1-3.0 mg/kg. CD4+ T cells averaged fewer expanded clones than CD8+ T cells.

No patient had autoimmune disease or received systemic immunosuppression. The V gene's germline CDR1 is LGHNA and CDR2 YNFKEQ. The V end lost 0 bases, the J end lost 0 bases, and 12 bases lay between the germline ends. The CDR3 loop spans 17 amino acids. The TCR sequence derives from an adult with an advanced solid tumor such as melanoma, head and neck, liver or kidney cancer. The chain uses TRBV4-2 and TRBJ2-4; D is perhaps TRBD1 (5 bases). Here the sequenced sample was CD4+ or CD8+ T cells sorted from blood, taken in a trial of the OX40 agonist ivuxolimab. Written as DNA, the CDR3 is TGTGCCAGCAGCCAAGATTTCCAGGGCCTAGCCAAAAACATTCAGTACTTC. Translating gives CASSQDFQGLAKNIQYF.